The 24 T cell receptor beta chains below all came from one sample that was sequenced in a study of blood T cell repertoires in COVID-19. Clones were sequenced by immunoSEQ multiplex PCR, and TCRdb holds only the in-frame ones, with some missing. The data show about 81,000 clones, with approximately 90% seen just once and roughly 12% held by the top ten. The sample comprised peripheral blood. The receptor source for this set is a man in his 70s with active or convalescent COVID-19.

The rearrangement uses TRBV10-1 and TRBJ2-3, with a possible D match to TRBD2 (6 bases). This CDR3 is 13 amino acids long. Germline V gives CDR1 WNHNN, CDR2 SYGVQD (reference sequence). V was trimmed by 2 bases and J by 5 bases, leaving 8 bases between them. The CDR3 is CASSETSRDTQYF. The DNA for the CDR3 is TGCGCCAGCAGTGAGACTAGCCGAGATACGCAGTATTTT.

The chain uses TRBV19 and TRBJ1-1, with a tentative D call TRBD1 (5 bases). V lost 3 bases and J 4 bases, leaving 21 bases between the germline ends. Germline loops: CDR1 LNHDA, CDR2 SQIVND (reference sequence). The CDR3 runs 17 residues. The CDR3 DNA reads TGTGCCAGTAGTATTTCGTTTGGGGCAGGAGCAGGCACTGAAGCTTTCTTT. Encoded protein: CASSISFGAGAGTEAFF.

The chain uses TRBV7-9 and TRBJ1-3, with 8 positions matching TRBD1. Germline V gene sequence: CDR1 SEHNR, CDR2 FQNEAQ (reference sequence). Trimming removed 5 bases from V and 3 bases from J; junction bases left unmatched: 6. This CDR3 has 15 amino acids. DNA for the CDR3: TGTGCCAGCAGCCCGAGGACAGGGAATGGAAACACCATATATTTT. It specifies CASSPRTGNGNTIYF.

V gene TRBV29-1 combines with J gene TRBJ2-2; TRBD2 aligns across 11 bases. The CDR3 is made up of 18 amino acids. The J segment lost 6 bases and the V segment lost 5 bases, leaving 17 bases of the junction unmatched. In germline, CDR1 is SQVTM, CDR2 ANQGSEA. CDR3 region: CSVPRRRGSGGAAGELFF. CDR3 nucleotide sequence: TGCAGCGTTCCCAGAAGAAGGGGTAGCGGGGGGGCAGCCGGGGAGCTGTTTTTT.

This rearrangement joins TRBV7-8 to TRBJ1-2; D is uncertain. Germline CDR1 SGHVS, CDR2 FQNEAQ. There are 13 residues in the CDR3. V shed 1 base and J shed 7 bases, with 10 bases lying between them. CDR3 protein: CASSLGGLSGYTF. The CDR3 coding sequence is TGTGCCAGCAGCTTAGGAGGGCTCAGTGGCTACACCTTC.

This chain uses TRBV3-1 (or the pseudogene TRBV3-2) with TRBJ1-1; D unclear. Deletions cut 4 bases from V and 8 bases from J, with 14 bases between. The CDR3 spans 13 residues. Germline lookup yields CDR1 LGHDT and CDR2 YNNKEL (reference sequence). The CDR3 reads CASSLKGRREAFF. DNA of the CDR3: TGTGCCAGCAGCCTAAAAGGTAGGCGGGAAGCTTTCTTT.

This sequence joins TRBV7-9 and TRBJ1-2; 7 bases line up with TRBD1. Unmatched junction bases numbered 10, after V lost 3 bases and J lost 0 bases. The CDR3 totals 17 residues. Germline V gene sequence: CDR1 SEHNR, CDR2 FQNEAQ (reference sequence). CDR3 in DNA: TGTGCCAGCAGCTTCCGGGACAGTCAGTTAGCTAACTATGGCTACACCTTC. Translating gives CASSFRDSQLANYGYTF.

This chain joins TRBV6-5 and TRBJ2-7, with 8 bases identical to TRBD1. The CDR3 loop spans 15 amino acids. V was clipped by 6 bases and J by 1 base; unmatched bases: 8. Germline V gene lookup returns CDR1 MNHEY and CDR2 SVGAGI. Here the CDR3 DNA reads TGTGCCAGCAGACGGGTAGGACAGGGATCCTACGAGCAGTACTTC. This encodes CASRRVGQGSYEQYF.

The chain links TRBV30 to TRBJ1-2, with no clear D. The germline V gene encodes CDR1 GTSNPN and CDR2 SVGIG (reference sequence). The CDR3 consists of 11 residues. The V end lost 2 bases, the J end lost 7 bases, and 8 bases lay between the germline ends. The CDR3 DNA reads TGTGCCTGGAGTATCGGGGTTGGCTACACCTTC. It codes for CAWSIGVGYTF.

The chain links TRBV9 to TRBJ2-7, with unresolved D. Germline values: CDR1 SGDLS, CDR2 YYNGEE. CDR3 size: 15 residues. The V and J ends lost 0 bases and 1 base respectively, with 11 bases between them. The CDR3 sequence: CASSVGARKSYEQYF. DNA for the CDR3: TGTGCCAGCAGCGTAGGGGCAAGAAAGTCCTACGAGCAGTACTTC.

V usage is TRBV5-4 and J usage is TRBJ2-7; no clear D gene. The CDR3 totals 14 residues. Germline V gene sequence: CDR1 SGHNT, CDR2 YYREEE (reference sequence). V was cut by 3 bases and J by 1 base, with 11 bases left in between. The CDR3 DNA sequence: TGTGCCAGCAGCTCCGTGACTTCTTCCTACGAGCAGTACTTC. It codes for CASSSVTSSYEQYF.

V is TRBV5-1 and J is TRBJ2-6; D is undetermined. This CDR3 region has 15 residues. Looked up from germline, CDR1 is SGHRS and CDR2 is YFSETQ. V lost 4 bases and J lost 0, with 8 bases in between. The CDR3 DNA sequence: TGCGCCAGCAGCCCGCAAGCCTCTGGGGCCAACGTCCTGACTTTC. The encoded protein is CASSPQASGANVLTF.

The chain combines TRBV18 with TRBJ1-5, with D tentatively TRBD1 (5 bases). The CDR3 spans 15 residues. Germline assignment: CDR1 KGHSH and CDR2 LQKENI. Trimming shortened V by 6 bases and J by 1 base, and 13 bases separated the two germline ends. The CDR3 region is CASSARGTSNQPQHF. In DNA form, the CDR3 reads TGTGCCAGCTCCGCCCGGGGGACGAGCAATCAGCCCCAGCATTTT. The full variable domain, rest sourced from reference TRBV18 and TRBJ1-5, is NAGVMQNPRHLVRRRGQEARLRCSPMKGHSHVYWYRQLPEEGLKFMVYLQKENIIDESGMPKERFSAEFPKEGPSILRIQQVVRGDSAAYFCASSARGTSNQPQHFGDGTRLSIL.

The gene calls are TRBV28 and TRBJ2-7, with D perhaps matching TRBD2 (6 bases). Germline V gene data show CDR1 as MDHEN and CDR2 as SYDVKM. The CDR3 has 12 amino acids. V gave up 11 bases and J gave up 6 bases, with 17 bases separating them. The CDR3 spells CADSAVGGEQYF. The CDR3 bases are TGTGCCGACAGCGCGGTCGGGGGCGAGCAGTACTTC.

The chain combines TRBV10-3 with TRBJ2-7; tentative D call: TRBD2 (7 bases). Germline-derived CDR1 and CDR2 are ENHRY and SYGVKD. The CDR3 has 13 amino acids. The V and J ends lost 5 bases and 5 bases respectively, with 13 bases between them. The CDR3 region has the DNA TGTGCCATCAGTAGCGGGACATATAACGAGCAGTACTTC. Its protein product is CAISSGTYNEQYF.

The CDR3 protein is CASRQGTGTGYTF. CDR3 DNA sequence: TGCGCCAGCAGACAAGGGACAGGGACCGGCTACACCTTC. This sequence joins TRBV5-1 and TRBJ1-2, with 9 nucleotides matching TRBD1. Germline V gene lookup returns CDR1 SGHRS and CDR2 YFSETQ. CDR3 length equals 13 residues. V lost 5 bases to trimming and J lost 8 bases; unmatched junction nucleotides: 7.

V is TRBV10-1 and J is TRBJ1-1; 8 nucleotides line up with TRBD1. The V segment lost 5 bases and the J segment 4 bases; nucleotides outside the gene matches: 3. This CDR3 comprises 13 residues. From germline, CDR1 is WNHNN and CDR2 SYGVQD (reference sequence). CDR3 loop: CASSLTGGTEAFF. CDR3 DNA: TGCGCCAGCAGTTTAACAGGGGGCACTGAAGCTTTCTTT.

The rearrangement uses TRBV30 and TRBJ2-7; TRBD2 might be the D (6 bases). Germline V gene lookup returns CDR1 GTSNPN and CDR2 SVGIG (reference sequence). Trimming pared 3 bases from V and 6 bases from J, leaving 9 bases between. The CDR3 consists of 11 residues. CDR3 nucleotides: TGTGCCTGGAGGGGGGGTTTCGAGCAGTACTTC. It encodes CAWRGGFEQYF. The variable domain in full, completed from reference TRBV30 and TRBJ2-7, reads SQTIHQWPATLVQPVGSPLSLECTVEGTSNPNLYWYRQAAGRGLQLLFYSVGIGQISSEVPQNLSASRPQDRQFILSSKKLLLSDSGFYLCAWRGGFEQYFGPGTRLTVT.

Only one count was recorded for this clone. V usage is TRBV15 and J usage is TRBJ1-5; 7 nucleotides align to TRBD1. The junction had 9 bases not matched to a gene; V was cut back by 3 bases and J by 4 bases. Germline CDR1 and CDR2: LNHNV and YYDKDF (reference sequence). CDR3 length equals 16 residues. The CDR3 DNA follows: TGTGCCACCAGCAGGAGGGGTCTACAGGGGAATCAGCCCCAGCATTTT. Its protein is CATSRRGLQGNQPQHF.

V gene TRBV4-3 combines with J gene TRBJ2-7, with 12 bases lining up with TRBD2. Germline-derived CDR1 and CDR2 are LGHNA and YSLEER. The V segment lost 1 base and the J segment 10 bases; nucleotides outside the gene matches: 8. The CDR3 is 15 residues long. Written as DNA, the CDR3 is TGCGCCAGCAGCCAAGGGACTAGCGGGGCCCCTACCCAGTACTTC. Its translation is CASSQGTSGAPTQYF.

J is TRBJ2-3 and V is TRBV11-2, with a weak D call TRBD2 (7 bases). The CDR3 consists of 16 residues. From germline, CDR1 is SGHAT and CDR2 FQNNGV. Trimming stripped 5 bases from V and 0 bases from J, with 15 bases between. CDR3 amino acids: CASSAGADRSTDTQYF. The CDR3, as DNA: TGTGCCAGCAGCGCGGGGGCAGACAGGAGCACAGATACGCAGTATTTT.

The J gene is TRBJ2-1, the V gene TRBV6-1; 7 bases align to TRBD2. After removal of 1 base from V and 4 bases from J, the junction contained 4 bases not matched to a gene. The CDR3 is 15 amino acids. Germline V gene lookup returns CDR1 MNHNS and CDR2 SASEGT. The CDR3 DNA reads as TGTGCCAGCAGTGAAGGGCTAGCGGCTTACAATGAGCAGTTCTTC. This translates into CASSEGLAAYNEQFF.

In this sample, this clone turned up once. V gene TRBV5-1 combines with J gene TRBJ2-2; D remains ambiguous. This CDR3 has 16 residues. The ends were cut back, 0 bases at V and 3 bases at J, with 12 bases in the middle. From germline, CDR1 is SGHRS and CDR2 YFSETQ. The CDR3 region has the DNA TGCGCCAGCAGCTTGGCCGGTTCCGATTACACCGGGGAGCTGTTTTTT. Amino acid sequence: CASSLAGSDYTGELFF. Based on the CDR3 plus reference TRBV5-1 and TRBJ2-2, the full variable domain is KAGVTQTPRYLIKTRGQQVTLSCSPISGHRSVSWYQQTPGQGLQFLFEYFSETQRNKGNFPGRFSGRQFSNSRSEMNVSTLELGDSALYLCASSLAGSDYTGELFFGEGSRLTVL.

This chain links TRBV3-1 (or the pseudogene TRBV3-2) with TRBJ2-4, with D perhaps TRBD2 (7 bases). The CDR3 extends over 16 amino acids. Germline V gives CDR1 LGHDT, CDR2 YNNKEL (reference sequence). V dropped 3 bases and J dropped 8 bases, with 20 bases sitting between them. In DNA, the CDR3 is TGTGCCAGCAGCCACCCGCTGGGGGGGGCCAGGCACATTCAGTACTTC. Protein product: CASSHPLGGARHIQYF.